Listed below are T cell receptor beta chains from one sample, sequenced in a study of beta chain features in type 1 diabetes. Method: immunoSEQ multiplex PCR; TCRdb's copy keeps in-frame clones and lacks some. The sample lists hundreds of thousands of clones, about an eighth seen once, with approximately 0.05% in the top ten. The sample was naive CD4+ T cells from blood. The receptors come from a woman between 18 and 30 years old in good health. Each CDR3 is given with its conserved first and last residue. Clone size appears in some rows only: once, few, many, or a class for an expanded clone.

CDR3 protein: CASSFNRGPLSSYNSPLHF
V gene: TRBV7-9
clone size: NA
J gene: TRBJ1-6

CDR3 protein: CAYKDRGSGGYTF
V gene: TRBV30
clone size: few
J gene: TRBJ1-2

CDR3 protein: CASSQDGLWGTDTQYF
V gene: TRBV4-3
clone size: few
J gene: TRBJ2-3

CDR3 protein: CASSPPRDSDTQYF
V gene: TRBV18
clone size: few
J gene: TRBJ2-3

CDR3 protein: CASTAGQMNTEAFF
V gene: TRBV7-9
clone size: few
J gene: TRBJ1-1

CDR3 protein: CASSPLRTQETQYF
V gene: TRBV18
clone size: NA
J gene: TRBJ2-5

CDR3 protein: CASSQGLAGETQYF
V gene: TRBV4-2
clone size: few
J gene: TRBJ2-5

CDR3 protein: CSVGQGAGEQYF
V gene: TRBV29-1
clone size: few
J gene: TRBJ2-7

CDR3 protein: CASSQETGRGETQYF
V gene: TRBV4-2
clone size: NA
J gene: TRBJ2-5

CDR3 protein: CASSESDWYSNQPQHF
V gene: TRBV25-1
clone size: NA
J gene: TRBJ1-5

CDR3 protein: CASSRERGRDTDTQYF
V gene: TRBV11-2
clone size: few
J gene: TRBJ2-3

CDR3 protein: CAWSVGRTGELFF
V gene: TRBV30
clone size: NA
J gene: TRBJ2-2

CDR3 protein: CASSLTRGLTSGRTYEQFF
V gene: TRBV7-3
clone size: few
J gene: TRBJ2-1

CDR3 protein: CASTLGQGLEQYF
V gene: TRBV2
clone size: few
J gene: TRBJ2-7

CDR3 protein: CASSPLRVATVYNEQFF
V gene: TRBV7-2
clone size: few
J gene: TRBJ2-1

CDR3 protein: CASSDSGGLADTQYF
V gene: TRBV28
clone size: NA
J gene: TRBJ2-3

CDR3 protein: CASSSTGLAGNNEQFF
V gene: TRBV7-9
clone size: few
J gene: TRBJ2-1

CDR3 protein: CARKDRSPPGTGELFF
V gene: TRBV9
clone size: few
J gene: TRBJ2-2

CDR3 protein: CASSLAAVSSYNEQFF
V gene: TRBV7-3
clone size: few
J gene: TRBJ2-1

CDR3 protein: CASSPARGADTQYF
V gene: TRBV7-2
clone size: NA
J gene: TRBJ2-3

CDR3 protein: CASSLSASVSNEQFF
V gene: TRBV7-2
clone size: few
J gene: TRBJ2-1

CDR3 protein: CASRQAGVNEQFF
V gene: TRBV4-2
clone size: NA
J gene: TRBJ2-1

CDR3 protein: CASSLQPHRDSQETQYF
V gene: TRBV4-1
clone size: NA
J gene: TRBJ2-5

CDR3 protein: CASSLGGTGYNEQFF
V gene: TRBV28
clone size: NA
J gene: TRBJ2-1

CDR3 protein: CASSLGGAQSYNEQFF
V gene: TRBV5-4
clone size: NA
J gene: TRBJ2-1

CDR3 protein: CASSFGQTNYGYTF
V gene: TRBV7-9
clone size: few
J gene: TRBJ1-2

CDR3 protein: CASSLTGRGQFF
V gene: TRBV7-2
clone size: few
J gene: TRBJ2-1

CDR3 protein: CASSSQGAPWETQYF
V gene: TRBV27
clone size: NA
J gene: TRBJ2-5

CDR3 protein: CASSPGLAGYNEQFF
V gene: TRBV11-2
clone size: NA
J gene: TRBJ2-1

CDR3 protein: CASRKTDSGNTIYF
V gene: TRBV2
clone size: few
J gene: TRBJ1-3

CDR3 protein: CAWLGGKGTGANVLTF
V gene: TRBV30
clone size: many
J gene: TRBJ2-6

CDR3 protein: CSVDGFQETQYF
V gene: TRBV29-1
clone size: NA
J gene: TRBJ2-5

CDR3 protein: CASSPTDRESYNSPLHF
V gene: TRBV28
clone size: NA
J gene: TRBJ1-6

CDR3 protein: CASRDRGQGNTIYF
V gene: TRBV2
clone size: NA
J gene: TRBJ1-3

CDR3 protein: CASSLDGTRIYEQYF
V gene: TRBV7-9
clone size: few
J gene: TRBJ2-7

CDR3 protein: CSVAGGGYYEQYF
V gene: TRBV29-1
clone size: few
J gene: TRBJ2-7

CDR3 protein: CASSSVRGVGGSSYNEQFF
V gene: TRBV7-2
clone size: NA
J gene: TRBJ2-1

CDR3 protein: CASSLSVFGKNIQYF
V gene: TRBV27
clone size: few
J gene: TRBJ2-4

CDR3 protein: CASSSSASTDTQYF
V gene: TRBV27
clone size: NA
J gene: TRBJ2-3

CDR3 protein: CASSPQEYNEQFF
V gene: TRBV5-1
clone size: few
J gene: TRBJ2-1

CDR3 protein: CASSDREIQYF
V gene: TRBV11-2
clone size: few
J gene: TRBJ2-4

CDR3 protein: CSIWGQGFRETQYF
V gene: TRBV29-1
clone size: NA
J gene: TRBJ2-5

CDR3 protein: CASSYHYVGYGYTF
V gene: TRBV6-5
clone size: few
J gene: TRBJ1-2

CDR3 protein: CASSSQGPPGNTIYF
V gene: TRBV7-3
clone size: NA
J gene: TRBJ1-3

CDR3 protein: CASRLGVPADTQYF
V gene: TRBV7-9
clone size: NA
J gene: TRBJ2-3

CDR3 protein: CATTGTGKFNEQFF
V gene: TRBV15
clone size: few
J gene: TRBJ2-1

CDR3 protein: CASSRGQGYGYTF
V gene: TRBV11-1
clone size: few
J gene: TRBJ1-2

CDR3 protein: CASSLTGGSGNTIYF
V gene: TRBV4-1
clone size: NA
J gene: TRBJ1-3

CDR3 protein: CASSQGLAGGHNEQFF
V gene: TRBV2
clone size: NA
J gene: TRBJ2-1

CDR3 protein: CASSLMMGRPANTEAFF
V gene: TRBV7-9
clone size: few
J gene: TRBJ1-1

CDR3 protein: CATSGRGVNIQYF
V gene: TRBV15
clone size: NA
J gene: TRBJ2-4

CDR3 protein: CASSTGPGRTSYNEQFF
V gene: TRBV19
clone size: NA
J gene: TRBJ2-1

CDR3 protein: CASSLDGGSTEAFF
V gene: TRBV5-1
clone size: NA
J gene: TRBJ1-1

CDR3 protein: CASSLYVSSSYNEQFF
V gene: TRBV7-3
clone size: NA
J gene: TRBJ2-1